What follows are 4 T cell receptor beta chains derived from one specimen sequenced in a study of T cell changes during pregnancy in multiple sclerosis. Measured with immunoSEQ multiplex PCR; TCRdb has only the in-frame clones, and not every one. The sample lists some 80,000 clones, more than 90% occurring once. This material consisted of peripheral blood, taken in the second trimester of pregnancy. The receptor source for this set is a female donor with multiple sclerosis, enrolled in a pregnancy study.

The chain couples TRBV5-4 to TRBJ2-3; D perhaps matches TRBD2 (5 bases). V was pared by 5 bases and J by 0 bases, with 13 bases between. CDR1 is SGHNT and CDR2 is YYREEE in the germline V gene (reference sequence). CDR3 length: 15 residues. CDR3 protein: CASRIPGTSTDTQYF. The CDR3 bases are TGTGCCAGCAGGATCCCGGGAACGAGCACAGATACGCAGTATTTT.

The chain has TRBV6-1 and TRBJ1-5; maybe TRBD1 (5 bases). Germline CDR1 is MNHNS and CDR2 is SASEGT. The CDR3 spans 15 residues. Trimming removed 8 bases from V and 0 bases from J, with 14 bases in between. The CDR3 spells CASGWTSNSNQPQHF. CDR3 DNA sequence: TGTGCCAGCGGATGGACATCGAATAGCAATCAGCCCCAGCATTTT.

The chain combines TRBV7-3 with TRBJ2-1, with TRBD2 matching 7 bases. With 1 base clipped from V and 6 bases from J, the junction kept 9 bases outside the gene matches. CDR3 length: 16 amino acids. Germline V gene sequence: CDR1 SGHTA, CDR2 FQGTGA. The CDR3 reads CASSLIGGRALNEQFF. The CDR3 region has the DNA TGTGCCAGCAGCTTAATAGGTGGGAGGGCCCTCAATGAGCAGTTCTTC.

The chain recombines TRBV7-9 with TRBJ2-5, with 9 bases fitting TRBD2. CDR3 length: 14 residues. CDR1 is SEHNR and CDR2 is FQNEAQ in the germline V gene (reference sequence). After removal of 4 bases from V and 1 base from J, the junction contained 1 base not matched to a gene. The DNA of the CDR3 is TGTGCCAGCAGCTCGACTAGCGGCCAAGAGACCCAGTACTTC. Translation gives CASSSTSGQETQYF.